The 10 T cell receptor beta chains below were found in one sample sequenced in a study of shared clonotypes between healthy human individuals. The protocol was immunoSEQ multiplex PCR, while the TCRdb copy is restricted to in-frame clones and leaves out a portion. The table shows millions of clones, with roughly 94% occurring only once. Selected positively for CCR7 and CD45RO-negative, naive CD8 cells excluded terminally differentiated effector memory CD45RA+ cells. The sample comprised naive CD8+ T cells sorted from blood. Every receptor here comes from a man between 18 and 29 years old in good health.

V is TRBV30 and J is TRBJ1-2; 7 bases are a match to TRBD1. There are 14 residues in the CDR3. In germline, CDR1 is GTSNPN, CDR2 SVGIG (reference sequence). With V trimmed by 2 bases and J by 4 bases, 7 bases remained unmatched. CDR3 in amino acids: CAWSIPGQFYGYTF. The CDR3 nucleotides are TGTGCCTGGAGTATACCGGGACAGTTCTATGGCTACACCTTC.

V gene TRBV27 combines with J gene TRBJ2-7, with 7 bases that match TRBD2. Germline V gene lookup returns CDR1 MNHEY and CDR2 SMNVEV (reference sequence). The J segment lost 4 bases and the V segment lost 5 bases, leaving 11 bases of the junction unmatched. The length of the CDR3 is 15 residues. CDR3: CASSPEAGLFYEQYF. CDR3 coding DNA: TGTGCCAGCAGTCCCGAAGCGGGACTATTTTACGAGCAGTACTTC.

The V call is TRBV27, the J call TRBJ2-7, with 7 bases matching TRBD1. Germline CDR1 reads MNHEY; CDR2 reads SMNVEV (reference sequence). This CDR3 comprises 16 residues. V lost 2 bases and J lost 1; bases outside the gene matches: 8. The CDR3 sequence is CASSLSAGTASYEQYF. CDR3 nucleotide sequence: TGTGCCAGCAGTTTAAGTGCCGGGACAGCATCCTACGAGCAGTACTTC.

The V call is TRBV19, the J call TRBJ2-1; 10 positions match TRBD1. The CDR3 runs to 15 residues. Germline V gives CDR1 LNHDA, CDR2 SQIVND (reference sequence). Trimming took 3 bases from V and 6 from J; bases not matched to a gene: 5. The CDR3 region is CASSMRQGASNEQFF. The CDR3 DNA follows: TGTGCCAGTAGTATGAGACAGGGGGCTTCCAATGAGCAGTTCTTC. Full variable domain (outside the CDR3, taken from reference TRBV19 and TRBJ2-1): DGGITQSPKYLFRKEGQNVTLSCEQNLNHDAMYWYRQDPGQGLRLIYYSQIVNDFQKGDIAEGYSVSREKKESFPLTVTSAQKNPTAFYLCASSMRQGASNEQFFGPGTRLTVL.

The chain employs TRBV5-4 and TRBJ2-5, with 8 bases identical to TRBD2. The CDR3 has 15 residues. Per the germline V gene, CDR1 is SGHNT and CDR2 is YYREEE (reference sequence). Trimming cost V 0 bases and J 5 bases; bases outside gene matches: 6. The CDR3 DNA is TGTGCCAGCAGCTTGGACACCGGGACTAGTGAGACCCAGTACTTC. Protein: CASSLDTGTSETQYF. Full variable domain (rest looked up from reference TRBV5-4 and TRBJ2-5): ETGVTQSPTHLIKTRGQQVTLRCSSQSGHNTVSWYQQALGQGPQFIFQYYREEENGRGNFPPRFSGLQFPNYSSELNVNALELDDSALYLCASSLDTGTSETQYFGPGTRLLVL.

Notes on this clone: One end of the junction does not line up with germline, which may come from a read error. The chain links TRBV7-9 to TRBJ2-7, with D possibly TRBD1 on 5 matching bases. CDR1 and CDR2 (germline): SEHNR, FQNEAQ (reference sequence). The length of the CDR3 is 14 residues. This chain's CDR3 is CASSLVTASNEQYF. Written as DNA, the CDR3 is TGTGCCAGCAGCTTAGTGACAGCCTCCAACGAGCAGTACTTC. Drawing the rest from reference TRBV7-9 and TRBJ2-7, the complete variable domain is DTGVSQNPRHKITKRGQNVTFRCDPISEHNRLYWYRQTLGQGPEFLTYFQNEAQLEKSRLLSDRFSAERPKGSFSTLEIQRTEQGDSAMYLCASSLVTASNEQYFGPGTRLTVT.

The chain combines TRBV27 with TRBJ1-1, with D perhaps TRBD1 (5 bases). V was clipped by 6 bases and J by 3 bases, with 11 bases between them. Germline values: CDR1 MNHEY, CDR2 SMNVEV (reference sequence). This CDR3 comprises 13 residues. CDR3 nucleotides: TGTGCCAGCAGGCCAGGGATGCACACTGAAGCTTTCTTT. It specifies CASRPGMHTEAFF.

This chain joins TRBV14 and TRBJ2-7, with a weak D call TRBD1 (6 bases). V lost 4 bases, J lost 4 bases, and 11 bases lay in between. The CDR3 has 13 amino acids. Germline V CDR1 and CDR2: SGHDN, FVKESK. The CDR3 sequence is CASSPAGAYEQYF. As DNA, the CDR3 is TGTGCCAGCAGCCCTGCAGGGGCGTACGAGCAGTACTTC.

The chain joins TRBV12-5 to TRBJ2-3; D not resolved. Trimming took 4 bases from V and 3 from J, leaving 8 bases between them. The CDR3 spans 13 residues. Germline lookup yields CDR1 LGHNT and CDR2 FRNRAP. The CDR3 sequence is CASGSDMTDTQYF. Written as DNA, the CDR3 is TGTGCTAGTGGTTCAGATATGACAGATACGCAGTATTTT. Filled out from reference TRBV12-5 and TRBJ2-3, the complete variable domain reads DARVTQTPRHKVTEMGQEVTMRCQPILGHNTVFWYRQTMMQGLELLAYFRNRAPLDDSGMPKDRFSAEMPDATLATLKIQPSEPRDSAVYFCASGSDMTDTQYFGPGTRLTVL.

This clone occurred a few times. The chain uses TRBV30 and TRBJ1-3, with 9 positions matching TRBD1. J lost 4 bases, V lost 0 bases, and 7 bases had no gene match. The CDR3 extends over 16 amino acids. CDR1 and CDR2 from the germline V gene are GTSNPN and SVGIG (reference sequence). The CDR3 reads CAWSVPRTGEGNTIYF. In DNA form, the CDR3 reads TGTGCCTGGAGTGTACCGCGGACAGGGGAAGGAAACACCATATATTTT.